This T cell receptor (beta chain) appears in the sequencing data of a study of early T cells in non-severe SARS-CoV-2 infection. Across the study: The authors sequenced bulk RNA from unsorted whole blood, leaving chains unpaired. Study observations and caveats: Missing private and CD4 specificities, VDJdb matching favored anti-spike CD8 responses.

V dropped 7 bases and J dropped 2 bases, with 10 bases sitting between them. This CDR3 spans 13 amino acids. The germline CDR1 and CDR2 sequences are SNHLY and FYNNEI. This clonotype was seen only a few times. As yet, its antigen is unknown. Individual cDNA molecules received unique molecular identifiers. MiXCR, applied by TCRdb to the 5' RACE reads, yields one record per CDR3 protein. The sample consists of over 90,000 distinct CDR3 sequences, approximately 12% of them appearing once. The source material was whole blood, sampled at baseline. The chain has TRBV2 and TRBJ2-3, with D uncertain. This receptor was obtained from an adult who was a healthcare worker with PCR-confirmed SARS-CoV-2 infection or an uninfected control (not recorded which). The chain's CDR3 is CASTRDFTDTQYF. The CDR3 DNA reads TGTGCCAGCACTAGAGACTTCACAGATACGCAGTATTTT. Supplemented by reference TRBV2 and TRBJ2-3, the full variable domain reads EPEVTQTPSHQVTQMGQEVILRCVPISNHLYFYWYRQILGQKVEFLVSFYNNEISEKSEIFDDQFSVERPDGSNFTLKIRSTKLEDSAMYFCASTRDFTDTQYFGPGTRLTVL.